This TCR beta chain derives from a study of beta chain features in type 1 diabetes. Sequencing targeted expressed TCRB transcripts, as all isolated RNA had been reverse transcribed. Clones were sequenced by immunoSEQ multiplex PCR, and TCRdb holds only the in-frame ones, with some missing. The sample carries around 500,000 clones, over 10% recorded once. With 4 bases removed from V and 2 bases from J, the gap between germline ends came to 14 bases. The CDR3 runs 15 residues. CDR1 is SGDLS and CDR2 is YYNGEE in the germline V gene. This clone showed up just a few times. The specimen sequenced was naive CD4+ T cells from blood. This clonotype originated in a woman under 30 in good health. The chain couples TRBV9 to TRBJ2-3; D remains ambiguous. The CDR3 nucleotides are TGTGCCAGCAGCCTCGGTCCCCTGCACACAGATACGCAGTATTTT. Translating gives CASSLGPLHTDTQYF.